This section outlines one TCR beta chain sequence together with its context. Its antigen has not been determined. No much larger clonotype is one base removed from it; base qualities were not supplied. The donors belonged to the validation cohort of about 130 subjects, which was separate from the roughly 670-subject first cohort. This sample is part of a study of cytomegalovirus exposure and HLA in healthy donors (TCRdb year 2017). General notes on the study: A later analysis indicated that the 90 to 150 validation repertoires were generated on the platform also employed for the roughly 730 repertoires of the first cohort. The study aimed to test whether signatures of past pathogen exposure could be identified by cataloging public T cell receptors. In addition to the first cohort of about 650 subjects, a separate validation cohort of some 120 different subjects was used. To predict cytomegalovirus infection status, the study combined high-throughput TCR immunosequencing, statistical association of individual TCRs with disease status, and machine learning. Beyond this particular receptor, the publication reports: In a later analysis, TCRs clustered in the first cohort were found to also tend to co-occur in the 130 or so validation repertoires, with approximately 93% of cluster scores above 0. The validation cohort had no HLA typing available for a later analysis, so co-occurrence within that cohort was assessed over all 110 or so repertoires. A total of around 150 TCR beta chains were listed by the study as associated with cytomegalovirus. It was suggested by the authors that the approach could potentially be generalized to other disease states and immunological phenotypes. Most TCR sequences were seen in very few donors, while some public TCRs were found in many individuals. The classifier was reported to diagnose cytomegalovirus status with high specificity and sensitivity in both the original cohort and the validation cohort. In vitro tests confirmed that a few of the cytomegalovirus-associated TCR beta chains recognize cytomegalovirus antigens.

The CDR3 has 16 amino acids, counting the end cysteine and phenylalanine. Only the CDR3 part of the read is kept: 48 bases, read in frame from the first base. Taken from the germline V gene (reference sequence), the CDR1 and CDR2 loops are SGHNT and YYREEE. V and J are truncated by 4 bases and 0 bases respectively, leaving an intervening sequence of 14 bases. The method was the immunoSEQ multiplex PCR assay. Concerning the study's data processing: To diagnose cytomegalovirus status from the catalog of TCR beta chain sequences, a statistical classification framework was built. Imported from immuneACCESS, the table was reduced by TCRdb to in-frame sequences with V and J called. These copies leave out some clones; in studies compared against another copy, an unresolved V gene accounts for under half, and the cause of the remainder is not known. V, J and clone size derive from that table, while D and trimming were established from the DNA sequence. The sample table records 150,000 to 200,000 clones; around 89% of these occur just once. The biggest ten clones account for under 3% of the sample.

Sequencing input: PBMCs. The sequence links TRBV5-4 to TRBJ2-1; TRBD1 is perhaps the D gene, given 5 matching bases. The receptor's source is a young man in good health and CMV-seronegative. The CDR3 loop reads CASSRFHRSSYNEQFF. The DNA reads TGTGCCAGCAGCCGATTTCACAGGAGCTCCTACAATGAGCAGTTCTTC.